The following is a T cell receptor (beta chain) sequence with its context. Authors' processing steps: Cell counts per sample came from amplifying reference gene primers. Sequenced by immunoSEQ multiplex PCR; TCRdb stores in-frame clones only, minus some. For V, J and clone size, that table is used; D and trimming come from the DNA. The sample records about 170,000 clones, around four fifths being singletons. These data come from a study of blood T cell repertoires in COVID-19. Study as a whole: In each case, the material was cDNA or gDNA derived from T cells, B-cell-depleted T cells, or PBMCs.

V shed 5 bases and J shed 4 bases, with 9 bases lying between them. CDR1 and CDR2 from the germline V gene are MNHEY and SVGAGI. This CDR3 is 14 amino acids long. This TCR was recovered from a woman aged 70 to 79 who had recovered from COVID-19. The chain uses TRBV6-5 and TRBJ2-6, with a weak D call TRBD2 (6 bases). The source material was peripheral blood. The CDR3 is CASSPAGGANVLTF. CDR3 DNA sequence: TGTGCCAGCAGTCCGGCGGGGGGGGCCAACGTCCTGACTTTC.